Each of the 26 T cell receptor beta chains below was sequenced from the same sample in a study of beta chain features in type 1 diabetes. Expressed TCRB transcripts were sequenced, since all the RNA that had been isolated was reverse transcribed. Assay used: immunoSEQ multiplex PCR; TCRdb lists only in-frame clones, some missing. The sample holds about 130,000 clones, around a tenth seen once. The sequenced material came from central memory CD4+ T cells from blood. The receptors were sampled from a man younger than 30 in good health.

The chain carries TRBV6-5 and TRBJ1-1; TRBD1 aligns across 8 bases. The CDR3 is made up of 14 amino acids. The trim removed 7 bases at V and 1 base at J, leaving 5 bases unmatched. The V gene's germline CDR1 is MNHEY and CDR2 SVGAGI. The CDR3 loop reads CASNLRGRNTEAFF. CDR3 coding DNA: TGTGCCAGCAATCTCAGGGGGCGGAACACTGAAGCTTTCTTT.

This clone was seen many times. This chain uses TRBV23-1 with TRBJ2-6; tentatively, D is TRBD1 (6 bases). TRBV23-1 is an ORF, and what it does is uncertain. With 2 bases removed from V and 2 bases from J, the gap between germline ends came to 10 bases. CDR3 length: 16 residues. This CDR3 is CASSQPTGPGANVLTF. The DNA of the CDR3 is TGCGCCAGCAGTCAACCGACAGGCCCTGGGGCCAACGTCCTGACTTTC.

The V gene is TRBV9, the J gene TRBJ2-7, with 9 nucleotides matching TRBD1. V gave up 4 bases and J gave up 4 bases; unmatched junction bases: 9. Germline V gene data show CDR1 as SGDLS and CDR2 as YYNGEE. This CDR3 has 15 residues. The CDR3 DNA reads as TGTGCCAGCAGCCCCCACAGGGGGCGCGGGTACGAGCAGTACTTC. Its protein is CASSPHRGRGYEQYF.

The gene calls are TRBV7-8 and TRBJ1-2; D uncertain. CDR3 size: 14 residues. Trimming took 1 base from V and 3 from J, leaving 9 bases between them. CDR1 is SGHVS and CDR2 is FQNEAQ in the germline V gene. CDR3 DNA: TGTGCCAGCAGCTTAGGGGCAGCTTACTATGGCTACACCTTC. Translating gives CASSLGAAYYGYTF.

In nucleotides, the CDR3 is TGTGCCAGCAGCTTGGGACAGGGTGCGGGCGAAAAACTGTTTTTT. It is translated as CASSLGQGAGEKLFF. The chain combines TRBV7-9 with TRBJ1-4; 9 positions agree with TRBD1. This CDR3 has 15 amino acids. V gave up 3 bases and J gave up 8 bases; unmatched junction bases: 7. CDR1 SEHNR and CDR2 FQNEAQ come from the germline V gene (reference sequence).

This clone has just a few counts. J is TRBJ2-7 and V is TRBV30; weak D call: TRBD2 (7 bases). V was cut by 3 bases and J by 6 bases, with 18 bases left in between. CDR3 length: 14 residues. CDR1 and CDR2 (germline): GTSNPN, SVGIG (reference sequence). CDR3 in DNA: TGTGCCTGGAGAAGGGGGGGCGGCCGCCTCGAGCAGTACTTC. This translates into CAWRRGGGRLEQYF.

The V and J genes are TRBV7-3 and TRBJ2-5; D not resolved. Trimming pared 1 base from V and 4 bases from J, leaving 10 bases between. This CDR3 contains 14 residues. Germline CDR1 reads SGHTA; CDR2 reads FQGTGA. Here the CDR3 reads CASSLRPPPETQYF. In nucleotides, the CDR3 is TGTGCCAGCAGCTTAAGGCCCCCGCCAGAGACCCAGTACTTC.

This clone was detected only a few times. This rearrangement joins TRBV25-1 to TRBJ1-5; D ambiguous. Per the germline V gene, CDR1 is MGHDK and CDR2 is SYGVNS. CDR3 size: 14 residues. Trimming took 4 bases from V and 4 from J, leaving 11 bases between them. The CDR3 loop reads CASSAGMSNQPQHF. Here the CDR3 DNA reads TGTGCCAGCAGTGCCGGGATGTCGAATCAGCCCCAGCATTTT.

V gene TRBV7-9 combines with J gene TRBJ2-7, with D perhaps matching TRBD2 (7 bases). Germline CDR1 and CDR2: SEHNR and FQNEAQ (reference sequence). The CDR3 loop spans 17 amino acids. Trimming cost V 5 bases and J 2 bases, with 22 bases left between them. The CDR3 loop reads CASSPPPGGRRAYEQYF. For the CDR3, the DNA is TGTGCCAGCAGCCCTCCTCCGGGGGGCCGAAGGGCCTACGAGCAGTACTTC.

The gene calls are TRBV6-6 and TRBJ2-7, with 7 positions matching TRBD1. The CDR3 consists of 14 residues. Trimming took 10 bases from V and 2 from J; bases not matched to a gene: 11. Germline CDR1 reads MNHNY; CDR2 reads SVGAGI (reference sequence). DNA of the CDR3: TGTGCCACGGACGCGACAGGGACAGCCTACGAGCAGTACTTC. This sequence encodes CATDATGTAYEQYF.

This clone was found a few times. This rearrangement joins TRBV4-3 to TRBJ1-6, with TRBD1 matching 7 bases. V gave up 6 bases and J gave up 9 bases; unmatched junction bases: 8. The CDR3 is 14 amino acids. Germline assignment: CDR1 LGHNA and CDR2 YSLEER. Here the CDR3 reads CASSPGTDVSPLHF. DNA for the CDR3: TGCGCCAGCAGTCCCGGGACAGACGTTTCACCCCTCCACTTT.

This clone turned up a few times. The CDR3 loop reads CAITRDRSTDTQYF. For the CDR3, the DNA is TGTGCCATCACCCGGGACAGGAGCACAGATACGCAGTATTTT. The chain uses TRBV10-3 and TRBJ2-3, with TRBD1 identical over 8 bases. V lost 7 bases, J lost 0 bases, and 3 bases stayed unmatched. This CDR3 has 14 residues. From germline, CDR1 is ENHRY and CDR2 SYGVKD.

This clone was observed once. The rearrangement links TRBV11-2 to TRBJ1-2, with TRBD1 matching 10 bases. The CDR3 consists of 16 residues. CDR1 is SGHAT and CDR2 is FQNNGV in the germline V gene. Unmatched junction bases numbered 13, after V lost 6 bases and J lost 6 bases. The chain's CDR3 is CASRKFMTGGVDGYTF. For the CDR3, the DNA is TGTGCCAGCAGAAAATTTATGACAGGGGGCGTAGATGGCTACACCTTC.

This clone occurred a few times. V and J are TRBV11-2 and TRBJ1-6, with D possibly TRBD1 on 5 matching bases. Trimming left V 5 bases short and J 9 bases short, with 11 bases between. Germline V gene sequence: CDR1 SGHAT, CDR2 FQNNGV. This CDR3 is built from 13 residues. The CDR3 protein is CASSQDGASPLHF. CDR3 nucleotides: TGTGCCAGCAGCCAAGATGGGGCTTCACCCCTCCACTTT.

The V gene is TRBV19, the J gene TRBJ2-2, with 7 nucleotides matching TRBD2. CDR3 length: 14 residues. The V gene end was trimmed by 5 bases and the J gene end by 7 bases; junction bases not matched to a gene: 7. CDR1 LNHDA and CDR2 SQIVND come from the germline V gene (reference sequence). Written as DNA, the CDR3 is TGTGCCAGTAGTTCCCCCGGACTAGTCGGGGAGCTGTTTTTT. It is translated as CASSSPGLVGELFF.

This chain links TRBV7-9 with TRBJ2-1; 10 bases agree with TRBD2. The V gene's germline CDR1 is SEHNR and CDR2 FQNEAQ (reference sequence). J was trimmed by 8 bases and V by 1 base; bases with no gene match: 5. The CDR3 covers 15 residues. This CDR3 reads CASSLGSGGIDEQFF. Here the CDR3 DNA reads TGTGCCAGCAGCTTAGGTAGCGGGGGGATTGATGAGCAGTTCTTC.

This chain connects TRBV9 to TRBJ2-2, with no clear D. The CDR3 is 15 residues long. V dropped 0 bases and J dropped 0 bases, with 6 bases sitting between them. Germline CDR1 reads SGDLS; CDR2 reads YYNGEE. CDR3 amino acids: CASSVGVANTGELFF. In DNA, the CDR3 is TGTGCCAGCAGCGTAGGTGTCGCGAACACCGGGGAGCTGTTTTTT.

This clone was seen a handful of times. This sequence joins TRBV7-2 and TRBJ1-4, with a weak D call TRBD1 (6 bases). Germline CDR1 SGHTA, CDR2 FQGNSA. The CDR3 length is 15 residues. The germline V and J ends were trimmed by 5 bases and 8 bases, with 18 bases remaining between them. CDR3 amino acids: CASSPPGGADEKLFF. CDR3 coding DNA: TGTGCCAGCAGCCCCCCCGGGGGGGCGGACGAAAAACTGTTTTTT.

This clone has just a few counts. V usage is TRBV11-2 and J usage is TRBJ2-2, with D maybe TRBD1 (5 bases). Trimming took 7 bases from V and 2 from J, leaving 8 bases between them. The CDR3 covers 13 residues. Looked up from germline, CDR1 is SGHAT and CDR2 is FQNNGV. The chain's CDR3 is CASTQGNTGELFF. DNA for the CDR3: TGTGCCAGCACCCAGGGTAACACCGGGGAGCTGTTTTTT.

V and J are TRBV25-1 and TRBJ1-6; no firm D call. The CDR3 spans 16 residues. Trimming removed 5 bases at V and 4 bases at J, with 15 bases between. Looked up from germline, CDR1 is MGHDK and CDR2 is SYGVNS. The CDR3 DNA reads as TGTGCCAGCAGTCAAACCTGGACGGGATATAATTCACCCCTCCACTTT. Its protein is CASSQTWTGYNSPLHF.

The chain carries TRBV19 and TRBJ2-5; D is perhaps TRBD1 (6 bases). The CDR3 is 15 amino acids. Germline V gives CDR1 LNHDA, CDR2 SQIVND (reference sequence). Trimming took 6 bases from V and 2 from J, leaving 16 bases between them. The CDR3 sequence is CASSLGASGQETQYF. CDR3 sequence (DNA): TGTGCCAGTAGCCTGGGGGCCAGCGGACAAGAGACCCAGTACTTC.

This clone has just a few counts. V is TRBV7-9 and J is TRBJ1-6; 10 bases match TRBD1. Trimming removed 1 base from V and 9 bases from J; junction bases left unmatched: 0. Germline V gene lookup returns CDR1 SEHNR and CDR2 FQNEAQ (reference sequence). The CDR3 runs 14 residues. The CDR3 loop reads CASSLGTGGSPLHF. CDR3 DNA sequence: TGTGCCAGCAGCTTAGGGACAGGGGGTTCACCCCTCCACTTT.

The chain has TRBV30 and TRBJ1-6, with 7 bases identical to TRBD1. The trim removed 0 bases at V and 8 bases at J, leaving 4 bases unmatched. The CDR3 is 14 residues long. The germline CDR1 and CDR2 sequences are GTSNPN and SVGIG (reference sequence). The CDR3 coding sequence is TGTGCCTGGAGTGTGGACAGGCAGTATTCACCCCTCCACTTT. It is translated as CAWSVDRQYSPLHF.

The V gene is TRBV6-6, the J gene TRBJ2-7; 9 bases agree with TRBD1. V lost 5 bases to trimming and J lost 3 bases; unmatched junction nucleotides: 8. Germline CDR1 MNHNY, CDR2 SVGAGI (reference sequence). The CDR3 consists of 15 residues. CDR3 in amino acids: CASSKLTGGYYEQYF. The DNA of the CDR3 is TGTGCCAGCAGTAAGCTGACAGGGGGGTACTACGAGCAGTACTTC.

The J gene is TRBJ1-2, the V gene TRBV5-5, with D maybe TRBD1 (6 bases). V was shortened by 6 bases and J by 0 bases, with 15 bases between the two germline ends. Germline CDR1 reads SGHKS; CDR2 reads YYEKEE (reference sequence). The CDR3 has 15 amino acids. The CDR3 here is CASNSQGESNYGYTF. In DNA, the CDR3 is TGTGCCAGCAACTCACAGGGTGAATCTAACTATGGCTACACCTTC.

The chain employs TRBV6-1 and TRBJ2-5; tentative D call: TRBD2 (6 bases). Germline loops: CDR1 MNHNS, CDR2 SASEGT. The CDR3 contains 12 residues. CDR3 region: CAIAGSQETQYF. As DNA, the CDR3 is TGTGCTATTGCCGGGAGTCAAGAGACCCAGTACTTC.